This T cell receptor beta chain was obtained from a study of regulatory T cells in long-lasting Graves disease. CDR3 length equals 11 residues. The V end was cut by 3 bases, the J end by 9 bases, with 6 bases between. HTBI primers from iRepertoire and Arm-PCR of CDR3 regions yielded the TCR beta libraries. A single record per CDR3 protein comes from TCRdb applying MiXCR to the multiplex PCR reads. In the table there are 350,000 to 400,000 distinct CDR3 sequences, about 14% of which are singletons. Time point described: newly diagnosed GD, antithyroid drugs for less than 3 months. Construction of the TCR library relied on RNA isolated from PBMCs. This clonotype was picked up a small number of times.

The origin of this receptor is a female donor with Graves disease. The J gene is TRBJ2-1, the V gene TRBV12-3 or TRBV12-4; D gene uncertain. Sequencing was performed on peripheral blood mononuclear cells (PBMCs), taken at new diagnosis, from a patient treated with antithyroid drugs. The CDR3 DNA is TGTGCCAGCAGTTTTGGCCCTGAGCAGTTCTTC. As protein: CASSFGPEQFF.